This TCR beta chain was sequenced in a study of cytomegalovirus exposure and HLA in healthy donors. General study findings and limits: Association of 16,951 TCR beta sequences with HLA alleles was found at 0.05 false discovery rate in a later analysis. The authors reported that TCR beta sequences could predict HLA-A and HLA-B alleles. These predictions were accurate for most subjects in the first cohort. CMV serostatus was the sole immune exposure data available.

Between the trimmed V and J ends, which lost 3 bases and 2 bases, there was a span of 14 bases. The CDR3 contains 15 residues. Germline V lookup: CDR1 KGHSH, CDR2 LQKENI. A note on this clone: As yet, its antigen is unknown.

The study ran its PCR with 60 Vbeta and 13 Jbeta primers. TCRdb's copy holds only in-frame clones and misses some; the assay was immunoSEQ multiplex PCR. The sample carries around 200,000 clones, about four fifths recorded once. This sequence originates from a man aged 45-65 years in good health and CMV-seronegative. Sample: PBMCs. The rearrangement links TRBV18 to TRBJ2-7; the D gene is possibly TRBD1 (6 bases). The CDR3 bases are TGTGCCAGCTCACCGTCGACAGGCGACCCCTACGAGCAGTACTTC. It translates to CASSPSTGDPYEQYF. Full variable domain (rest looked up from reference TRBV18 and TRBJ2-7): NAGVMQNPRHLVRRRGQEARLRCSPMKGHSHVYWYRQLPEEGLKFMVYLQKENIIDESGMPKERFSAEFPKEGPSILRIQQVVRGDSAAYFCASSPSTGDPYEQYFGPGTRLTVT.